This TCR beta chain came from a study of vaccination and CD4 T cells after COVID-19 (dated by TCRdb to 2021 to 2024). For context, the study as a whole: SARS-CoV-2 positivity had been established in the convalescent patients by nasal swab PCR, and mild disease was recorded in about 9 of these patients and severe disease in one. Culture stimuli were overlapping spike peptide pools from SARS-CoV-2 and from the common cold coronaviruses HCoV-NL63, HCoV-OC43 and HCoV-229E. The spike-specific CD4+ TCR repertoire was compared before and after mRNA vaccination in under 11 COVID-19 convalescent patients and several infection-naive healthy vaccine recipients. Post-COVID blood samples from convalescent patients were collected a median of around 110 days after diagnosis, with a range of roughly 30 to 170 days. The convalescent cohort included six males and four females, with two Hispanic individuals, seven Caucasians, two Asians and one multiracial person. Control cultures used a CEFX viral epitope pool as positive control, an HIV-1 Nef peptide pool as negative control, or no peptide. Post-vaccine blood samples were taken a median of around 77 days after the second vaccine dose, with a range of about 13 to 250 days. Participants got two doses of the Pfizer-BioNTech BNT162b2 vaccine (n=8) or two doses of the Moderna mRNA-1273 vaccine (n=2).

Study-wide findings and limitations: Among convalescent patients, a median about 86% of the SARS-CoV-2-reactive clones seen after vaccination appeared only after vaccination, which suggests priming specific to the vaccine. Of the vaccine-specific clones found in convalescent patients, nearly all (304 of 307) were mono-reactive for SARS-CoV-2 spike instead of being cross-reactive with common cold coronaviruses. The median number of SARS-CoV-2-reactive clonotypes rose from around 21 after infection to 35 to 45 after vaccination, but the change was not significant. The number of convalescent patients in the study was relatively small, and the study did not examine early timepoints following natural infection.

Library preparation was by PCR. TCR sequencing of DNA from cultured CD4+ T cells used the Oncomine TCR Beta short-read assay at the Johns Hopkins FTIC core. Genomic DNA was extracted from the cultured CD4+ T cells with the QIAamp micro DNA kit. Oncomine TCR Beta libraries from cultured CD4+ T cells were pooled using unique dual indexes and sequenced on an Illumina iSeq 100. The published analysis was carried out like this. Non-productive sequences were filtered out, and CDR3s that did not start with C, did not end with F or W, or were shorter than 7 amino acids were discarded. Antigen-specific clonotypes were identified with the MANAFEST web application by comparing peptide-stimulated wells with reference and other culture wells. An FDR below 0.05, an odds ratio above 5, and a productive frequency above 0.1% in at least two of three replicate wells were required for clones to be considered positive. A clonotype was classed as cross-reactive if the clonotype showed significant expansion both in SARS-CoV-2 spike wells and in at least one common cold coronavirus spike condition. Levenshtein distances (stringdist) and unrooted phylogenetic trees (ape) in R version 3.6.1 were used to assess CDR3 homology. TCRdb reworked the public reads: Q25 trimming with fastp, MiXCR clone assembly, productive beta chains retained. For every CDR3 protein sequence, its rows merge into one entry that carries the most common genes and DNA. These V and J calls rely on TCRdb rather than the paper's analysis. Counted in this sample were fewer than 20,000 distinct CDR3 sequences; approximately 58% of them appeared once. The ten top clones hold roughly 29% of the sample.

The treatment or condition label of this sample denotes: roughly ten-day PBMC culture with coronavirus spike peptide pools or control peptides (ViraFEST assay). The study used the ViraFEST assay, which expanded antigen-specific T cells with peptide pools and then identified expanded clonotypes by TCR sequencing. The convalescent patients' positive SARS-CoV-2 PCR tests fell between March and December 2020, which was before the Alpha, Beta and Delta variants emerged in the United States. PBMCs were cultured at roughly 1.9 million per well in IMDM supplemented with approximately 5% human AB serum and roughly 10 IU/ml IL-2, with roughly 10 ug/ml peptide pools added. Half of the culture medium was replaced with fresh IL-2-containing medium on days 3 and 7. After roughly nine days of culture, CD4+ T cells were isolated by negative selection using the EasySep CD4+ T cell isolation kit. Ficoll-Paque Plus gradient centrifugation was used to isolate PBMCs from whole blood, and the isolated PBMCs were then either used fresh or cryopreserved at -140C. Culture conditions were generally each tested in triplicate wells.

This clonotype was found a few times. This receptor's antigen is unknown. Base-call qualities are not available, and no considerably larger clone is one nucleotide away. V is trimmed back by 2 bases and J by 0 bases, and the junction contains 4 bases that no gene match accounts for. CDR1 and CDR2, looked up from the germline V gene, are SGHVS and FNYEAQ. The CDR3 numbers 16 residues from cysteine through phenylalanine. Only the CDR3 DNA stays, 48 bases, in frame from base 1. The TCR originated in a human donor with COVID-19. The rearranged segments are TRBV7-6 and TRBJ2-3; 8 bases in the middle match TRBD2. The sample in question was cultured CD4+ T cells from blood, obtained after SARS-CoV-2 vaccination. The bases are TGTGCCAGCAGCTTAATTAGCGGGGCTAGCACAGATACGCAGTATTTT. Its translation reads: CASSLISGASTDTQYF.